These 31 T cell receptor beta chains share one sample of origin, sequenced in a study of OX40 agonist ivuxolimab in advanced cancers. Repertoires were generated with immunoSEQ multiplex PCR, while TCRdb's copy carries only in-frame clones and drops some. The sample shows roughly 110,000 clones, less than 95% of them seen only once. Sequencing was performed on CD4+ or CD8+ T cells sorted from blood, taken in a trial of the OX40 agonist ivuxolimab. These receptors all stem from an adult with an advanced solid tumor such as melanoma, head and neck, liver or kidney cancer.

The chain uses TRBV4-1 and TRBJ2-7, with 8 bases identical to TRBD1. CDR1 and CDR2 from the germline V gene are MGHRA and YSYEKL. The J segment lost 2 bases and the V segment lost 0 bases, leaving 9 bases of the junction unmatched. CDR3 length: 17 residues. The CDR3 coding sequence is TGCGCCAGCAGCCAAGACGTCACGACAGGGGTAACCTACGAGCAGTACTTC. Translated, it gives CASSQDVTTGVTYEQYF.

For the CDR3, the DNA is TGTGCCAGCAGTTCACAGGGTGTTGGGTCGACTAATGAAAAACTGTTTTTT. It specifies CASSSQGVGSTNEKLFF. V gene TRBV28 combines with J gene TRBJ1-4; D possibly corresponds to TRBD1 (6 bases). The germline V gene has CDR1 MDHEN and CDR2 SYDVKM. The CDR3 runs 17 residues. Trimming removed 4 bases at V and 2 bases at J, with 17 bases between.

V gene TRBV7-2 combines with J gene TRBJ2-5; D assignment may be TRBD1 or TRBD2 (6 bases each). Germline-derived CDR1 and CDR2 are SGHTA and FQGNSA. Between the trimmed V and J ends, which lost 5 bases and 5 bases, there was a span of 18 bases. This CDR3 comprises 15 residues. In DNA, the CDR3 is TGTGCCAGCAGCCAGGGGTGGGGTGGAGGGGAGACCCAGTACTTC. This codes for CASSQGWGGGETQYF.

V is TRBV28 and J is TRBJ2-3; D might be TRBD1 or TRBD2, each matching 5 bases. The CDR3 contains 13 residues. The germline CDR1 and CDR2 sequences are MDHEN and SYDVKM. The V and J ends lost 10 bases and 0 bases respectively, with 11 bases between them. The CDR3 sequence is CATGLTSTDTQYF. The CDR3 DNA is TGTGCCACGGGGCTAACGAGCACAGATACGCAGTATTTT.

This CDR3 is CASSRTSGVQDTQYF. CDR3 DNA sequence: TGTGCCAGCAGTAGGACTAGCGGGGTTCAAGATACGCAGTATTTT. The chain recombines TRBV27 with TRBJ2-3; 12 bases align to TRBD2. CDR1 is MNHEY and CDR2 is SMNVEV in the germline V gene (reference sequence). The V and J ends lost 5 bases and 5 bases, in that order; junction bases with no gene match: 5. The CDR3 is 15 amino acids.

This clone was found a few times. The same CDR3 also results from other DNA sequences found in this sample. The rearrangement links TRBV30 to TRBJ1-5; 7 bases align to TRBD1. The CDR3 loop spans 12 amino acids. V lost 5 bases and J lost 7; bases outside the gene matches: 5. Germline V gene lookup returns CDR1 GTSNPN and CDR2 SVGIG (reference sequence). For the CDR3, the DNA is TGTGCCTGGGACAGGGTTGGACAGCCCCAGCATTTT. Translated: CAWDRVGQPQHF.

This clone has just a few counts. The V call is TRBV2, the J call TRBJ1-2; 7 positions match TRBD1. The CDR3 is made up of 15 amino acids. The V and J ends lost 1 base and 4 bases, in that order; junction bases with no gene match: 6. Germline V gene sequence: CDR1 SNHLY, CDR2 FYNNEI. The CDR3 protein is CASSEGQGSSYGYTF. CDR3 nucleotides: TGTGCCAGCAGTGAAGGACAGGGTAGTTCCTATGGCTACACCTTC.

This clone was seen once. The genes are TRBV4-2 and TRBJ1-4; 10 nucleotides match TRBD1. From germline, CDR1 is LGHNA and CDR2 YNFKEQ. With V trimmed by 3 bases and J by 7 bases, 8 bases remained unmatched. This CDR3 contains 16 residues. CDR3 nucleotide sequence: TGTGCCAGCAGCCAGGGGACAGGGGCTGGCGGTGAAAAACTGTTTTTT. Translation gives CASSQGTGAGGEKLFF.

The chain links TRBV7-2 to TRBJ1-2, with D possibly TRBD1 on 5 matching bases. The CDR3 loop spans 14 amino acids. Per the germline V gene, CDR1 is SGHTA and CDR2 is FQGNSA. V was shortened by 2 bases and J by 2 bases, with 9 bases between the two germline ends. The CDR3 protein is CASSLLGANYGYTF. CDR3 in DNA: TGTGCCAGCAGCTTACTAGGGGCAAACTATGGCTACACCTTC.

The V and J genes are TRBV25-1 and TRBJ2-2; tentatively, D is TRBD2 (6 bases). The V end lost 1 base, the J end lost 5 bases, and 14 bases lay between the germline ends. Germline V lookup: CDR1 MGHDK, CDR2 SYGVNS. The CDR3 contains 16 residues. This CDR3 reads CASSESTGRGTGELFF. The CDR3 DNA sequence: TGTGCCAGCAGTGAATCAACGGGGCGGGGAACCGGGGAGCTGTTTTTT.

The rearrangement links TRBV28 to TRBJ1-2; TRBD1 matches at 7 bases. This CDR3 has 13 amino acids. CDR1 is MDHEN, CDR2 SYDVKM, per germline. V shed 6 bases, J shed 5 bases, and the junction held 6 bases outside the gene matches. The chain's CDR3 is CASSPQGRYGYTF. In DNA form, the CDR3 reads TGTGCCAGCAGCCCACAGGGGAGATATGGCTACACCTTC.

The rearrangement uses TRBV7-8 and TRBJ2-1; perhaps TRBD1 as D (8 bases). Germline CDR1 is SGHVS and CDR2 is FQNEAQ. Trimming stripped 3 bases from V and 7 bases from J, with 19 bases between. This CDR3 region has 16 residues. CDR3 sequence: CASSFLDRGGGNEQFF. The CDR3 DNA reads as TGTGCCAGCAGCTTCCTTGACAGGGGAGGGGGGAATGAGCAGTTCTTC.

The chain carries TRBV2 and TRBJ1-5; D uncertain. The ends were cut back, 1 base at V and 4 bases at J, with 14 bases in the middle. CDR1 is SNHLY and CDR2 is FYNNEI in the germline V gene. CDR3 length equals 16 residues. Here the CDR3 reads CASSEGYGNRNQPQHF. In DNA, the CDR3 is TGTGCCAGCAGTGAAGGATACGGGAACCGAAATCAGCCCCAGCATTTT.

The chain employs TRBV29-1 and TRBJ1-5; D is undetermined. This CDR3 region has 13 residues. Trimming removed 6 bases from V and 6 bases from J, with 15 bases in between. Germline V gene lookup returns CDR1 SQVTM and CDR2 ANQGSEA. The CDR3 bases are TGCAGCGTAAAAAACGCGGCAGGTCAGCCCCAGCATTTT. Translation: CSVKNAAGQPQHF.

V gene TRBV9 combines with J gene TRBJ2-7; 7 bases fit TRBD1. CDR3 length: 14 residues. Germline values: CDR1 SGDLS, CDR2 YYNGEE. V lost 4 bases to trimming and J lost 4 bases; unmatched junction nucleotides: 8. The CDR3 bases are TGTGCCAGCAGCCTCTACGACAGGGATTACGAGCAGTACTTC. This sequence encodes CASSLYDRDYEQYF.

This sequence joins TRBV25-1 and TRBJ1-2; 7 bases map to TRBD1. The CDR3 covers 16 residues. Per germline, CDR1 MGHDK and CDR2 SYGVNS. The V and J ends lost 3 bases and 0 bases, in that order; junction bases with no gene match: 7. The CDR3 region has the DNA TGTGCCAGCAGTGACCCCCGGCAGGGGGCTAACTATGGCTACACCTTC. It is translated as CASSDPRQGANYGYTF.

The CDR3 sequence is CASGSGEVRSPLHF. The CDR3 bases are TGTGCTAGTGGTTCAGGGGAGGTTAGGTCACCCCTCCACTTT. The V gene is TRBV12-5, the J gene TRBJ1-6; possibly TRBD1 for D (6 bases). The CDR3 length is 14 residues. Germline CDR1 LGHNT, CDR2 FRNRAP. V gave up 4 bases and J gave up 10 bases, with 14 bases separating them.

The CDR3 region has the DNA TGTGCCAGCAGCCCCGAGTCCGGAACGCGCTACACCTTC. It translates to CASSPESGTRYTF. V is TRBV5-5 and J is TRBJ1-2; D call uncertain. The CDR3 is made up of 13 amino acids. V was pared by 4 bases and J by 9 bases, with 16 bases between. Per the germline V gene, CDR1 is SGHKS and CDR2 is YYEKEE (reference sequence).

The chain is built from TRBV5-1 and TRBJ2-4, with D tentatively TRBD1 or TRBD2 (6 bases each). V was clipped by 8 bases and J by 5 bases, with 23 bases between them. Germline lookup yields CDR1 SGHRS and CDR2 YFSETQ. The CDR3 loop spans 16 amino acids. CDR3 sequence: CASIPIPLRGENIQYF. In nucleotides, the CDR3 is TGCGCCAGTATTCCGATACCTCTTAGGGGGGAAAACATTCAGTACTTC.

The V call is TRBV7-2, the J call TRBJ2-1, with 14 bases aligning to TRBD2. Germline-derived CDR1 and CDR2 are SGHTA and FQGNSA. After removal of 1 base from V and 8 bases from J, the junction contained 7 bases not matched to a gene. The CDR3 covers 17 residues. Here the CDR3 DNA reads TGTGCCAGCAGCTTAGGATTCGTGGGACTAGCGGGGGATGAGCAGTTCTTC. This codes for CASSLGFVGLAGDEQFF.

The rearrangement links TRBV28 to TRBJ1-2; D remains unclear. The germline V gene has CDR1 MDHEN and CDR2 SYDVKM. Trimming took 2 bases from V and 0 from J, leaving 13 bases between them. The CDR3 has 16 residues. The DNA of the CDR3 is TGTGCCAGCAGTTTAGGGAGCTGGTGGGCTAACTATGGCTACACCTTC. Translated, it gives CASSLGSWWANYGYTF.

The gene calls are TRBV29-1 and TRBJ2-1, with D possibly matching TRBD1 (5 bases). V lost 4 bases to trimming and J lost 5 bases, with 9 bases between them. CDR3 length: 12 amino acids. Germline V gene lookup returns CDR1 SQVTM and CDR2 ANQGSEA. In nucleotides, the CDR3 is TGCAGCGTTGGCGACAGTAACAATGAGCAGTTCTTC. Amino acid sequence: CSVGDSNNEQFF.

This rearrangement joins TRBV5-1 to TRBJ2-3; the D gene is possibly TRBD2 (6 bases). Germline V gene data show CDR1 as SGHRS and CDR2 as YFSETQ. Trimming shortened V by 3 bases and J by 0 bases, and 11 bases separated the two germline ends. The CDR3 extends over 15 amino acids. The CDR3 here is CASSSDGTSTDTQYF. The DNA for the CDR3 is TGCGCCAGCAGCTCAGACGGGACTAGCACAGATACGCAGTATTTT.

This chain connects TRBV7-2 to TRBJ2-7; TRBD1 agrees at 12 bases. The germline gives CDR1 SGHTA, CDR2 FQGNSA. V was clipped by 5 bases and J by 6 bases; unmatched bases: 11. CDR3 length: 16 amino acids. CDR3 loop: CASSPRVGDRGPEQYF. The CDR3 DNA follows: TGTGCCAGCAGCCCCCGGGTAGGGGACAGGGGGCCCGAGCAGTACTTC.

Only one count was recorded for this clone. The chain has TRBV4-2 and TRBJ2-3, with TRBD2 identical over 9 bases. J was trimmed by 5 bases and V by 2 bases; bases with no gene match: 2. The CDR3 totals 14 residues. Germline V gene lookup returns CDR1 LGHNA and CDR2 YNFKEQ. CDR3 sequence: CASSQTRGGDTQYF. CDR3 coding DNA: TGTGCCAGCAGCCAAACGCGGGGGGGAGATACGCAGTATTTT.

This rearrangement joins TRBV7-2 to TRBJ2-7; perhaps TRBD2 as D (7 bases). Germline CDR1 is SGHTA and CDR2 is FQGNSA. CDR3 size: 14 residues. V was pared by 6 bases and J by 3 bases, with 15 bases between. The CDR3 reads CASRLGGLSYEQYF. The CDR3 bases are TGTGCCAGCAGATTGGGGGGGCTGAGCTACGAGCAGTACTTC. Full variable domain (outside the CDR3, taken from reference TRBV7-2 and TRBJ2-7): GAGVSQSPSNKVTEKGKDVELRCDPISGHTALYWYRQSLGQGLEFLIYFQGNSAPDKSGLPSDRFSAERTGGSVSTLTIQRTQQEDSAVYLCASRLGGLSYEQYFGPGTRLTVT.

The CDR3: CAWSVPDRNTGELFF. DNA of the CDR3: TGTGCCTGGAGTGTCCCGGACCGGAACACCGGGGAGCTGTTTTTT. The rearrangement links TRBV30 to TRBJ2-2, with D unresolved. Trimming shortened V by 0 bases and J by 1 base, and 9 bases separated the two germline ends. Germline lookup yields CDR1 GTSNPN and CDR2 SVGIG (reference sequence). The CDR3 has 15 residues.

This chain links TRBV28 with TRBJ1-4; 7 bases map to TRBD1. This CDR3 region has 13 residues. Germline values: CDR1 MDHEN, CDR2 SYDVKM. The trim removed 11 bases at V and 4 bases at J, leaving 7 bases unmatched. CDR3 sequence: CAVRGQINEKLFF. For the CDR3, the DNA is TGTGCCGTGAGGGGACAGATTAATGAAAAACTGTTTTTT.

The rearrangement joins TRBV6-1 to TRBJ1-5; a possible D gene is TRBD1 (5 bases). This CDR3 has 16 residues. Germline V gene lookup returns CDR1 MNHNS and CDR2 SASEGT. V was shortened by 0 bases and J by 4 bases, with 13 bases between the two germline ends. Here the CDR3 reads CASSEAPARENQPQHF. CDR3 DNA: TGTGCCAGCAGTGAAGCCCCGGCCAGGGAGAATCAGCCCCAGCATTTT.

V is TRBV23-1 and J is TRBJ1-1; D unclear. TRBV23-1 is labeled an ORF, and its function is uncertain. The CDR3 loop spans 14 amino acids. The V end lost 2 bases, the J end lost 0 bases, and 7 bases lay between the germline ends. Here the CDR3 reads CASSQILMNTEAFF. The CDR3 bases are TGCGCCAGCAGTCAAATCCTCATGAACACTGAAGCTTTCTTT.

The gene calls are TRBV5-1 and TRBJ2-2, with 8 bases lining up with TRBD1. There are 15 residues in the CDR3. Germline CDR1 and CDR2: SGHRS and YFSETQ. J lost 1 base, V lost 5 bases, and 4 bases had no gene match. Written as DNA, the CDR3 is TGCGCCAGCAGTTCGGACAGGGAGAACACCGGGGAGCTGTTTTTT. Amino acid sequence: CASSSDRENTGELFF. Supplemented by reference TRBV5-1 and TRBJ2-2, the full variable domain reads KAGVTQTPRYLIKTRGQQVTLSCSPISGHRSVSWYQQTPGQGLQFLFEYFSETQRNKGNFPGRFSGRQFSNSRSEMNVSTLELGDSALYLCASSSDRENTGELFFGEGSRLTVL.